This entry lists 3 T cell receptor beta chains sequenced from one sample in a study of Ad26.COV2.S vaccination and SARS-CoV-2 variants. Generated by immunoSEQ multiplex PCR, the TCRdb table keeps only in-frame clones and is missing some. Found here are approximately 500,000 clones, roughly nine tenths of them singletons; the top ten hold roughly 13%. Noted treatment: roughly 20 received Ad26.COV2.S at low or high dose, single or two shots; about 5 received placebo; per-sample allocation not given. Vaccine and placebo recipients were sampled on day 63 after the first injection. The sequenced sample was peripheral blood, obtained in a trial of Ad26.COV2.S vaccine versus placebo. The receptors stem from a person aged 18-65 years who received the Ad26.COV2.S COVID-19 vaccine or a placebo.

The chain uses TRBV27 and TRBJ2-1; TRBD2 matches at 13 bases. This CDR3 comprises 15 residues. Germline V CDR1 and CDR2: MNHEY, SMNVEV (reference sequence). Losses at the gene ends were 7 bases for V and 6 bases for J; bases not matched to a gene: 6. The DNA of the CDR3 is TGTGCCAGCACGGCTAGACTAGCGGGAGGCAATGAGCAGTTCTTC. Translation: CASTARLAGGNEQFF.

This chain uses TRBV28 with TRBJ1-2, with D maybe TRBD1 (5 bases). Trimming took 8 bases from V and 7 from J, leaving 20 bases between them. The CDR3 is made up of 14 amino acids. CDR1 MDHEN and CDR2 SYDVKM come from the germline V gene. The CDR3, as DNA: TGTGCCAGCGGACTGCAGGGCCCGTTGGGTGGCTACACCTTC. Protein product: CASGLQGPLGGYTF.

The V gene is TRBV19, the J gene TRBJ1-1; D uncertain. The CDR3 is 13 residues long. Germline V gene lookup returns CDR1 LNHDA and CDR2 SQIVND (reference sequence). Trimming took 6 bases from V and 4 from J, leaving 12 bases between them. CDR3 sequence reads: CASSFGPGTEAFF. CDR3 in DNA: TGTGCCAGTAGCTTCGGGCCCGGCACTGAAGCTTTCTTT.